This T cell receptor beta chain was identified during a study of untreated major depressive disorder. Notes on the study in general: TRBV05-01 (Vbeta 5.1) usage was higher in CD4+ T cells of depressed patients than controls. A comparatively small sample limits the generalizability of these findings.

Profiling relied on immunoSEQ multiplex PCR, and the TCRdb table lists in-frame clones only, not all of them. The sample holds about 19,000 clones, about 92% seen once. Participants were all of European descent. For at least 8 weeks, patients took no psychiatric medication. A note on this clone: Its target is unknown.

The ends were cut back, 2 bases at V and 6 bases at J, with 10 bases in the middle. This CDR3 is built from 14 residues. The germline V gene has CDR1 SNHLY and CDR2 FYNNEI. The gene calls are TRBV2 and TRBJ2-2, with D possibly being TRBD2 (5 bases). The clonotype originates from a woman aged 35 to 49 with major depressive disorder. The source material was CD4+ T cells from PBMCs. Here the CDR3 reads CASSEMRASGELFF. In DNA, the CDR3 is TGTGCCAGCAGTGAAATGAGGGCATCCGGGGAGCTGTTTTTT.